Below are 23 T cell receptor beta chains sequenced from a single sample in a study of T-cell reconstitution after alpha-beta-depleted transplantation in children. Unique molecular identifiers were incorporated when the TCRbeta library was constructed. TCRdb processed the PCR reads anew with MiXCR; each CDR3 protein has one entry. Among under 850,000 distinct CDR3 sequences listed, roughly 14% were seen once. The sequencing here drew on PBMCs, taken before TCRalphabeta/CD19-depleted stem cell transplant. The receptors derive from a girl aged 2 to 9 with congenital amegakaryocytic thrombocytopenia, due to receive a stem cell transplant.

The CDR3 DNA is TGTGCCAGCAGTTACCGACAGCTCACTGAAGCTTTCTTT. The encoded protein is CASSYRQLTEAFF. The chain combines TRBV6-5 with TRBJ1-1, with D perhaps matching TRBD1 (5 bases). The length of the CDR3 is 13 residues. The ends were cut back, 2 bases at V and 4 bases at J, with 8 bases in the middle. Germline V gives CDR1 MNHEY, CDR2 SVGAGI.

This clonotype was observed many times. V usage is TRBV20-1 and J usage is TRBJ2-3; no clear D gene. V was clipped by 0 bases and J by 4 bases, with 11 bases between them. The CDR3 contains 14 residues. CDR1 is DFQATT, CDR2 SNEGSKA, per germline (reference sequence). The CDR3 DNA is TGCAGTGCTAGAGATAGCAGAGAGGCAGATACGCAGTATTTT. Its protein is CSARDSREADTQYF.

This clonotype was counted only a few times. The chain is built from TRBV7-9 and TRBJ2-1; no firm D call. Deletions cut 5 bases from V and 3 bases from J, with 20 bases between. Germline CDR1 reads SEHNR; CDR2 reads FQNEAQ (reference sequence). The CDR3 is made up of 17 amino acids. In nucleotides, the CDR3 is TGTGCCAGCAGCCCGCCCGTGGTTGGCCCCCTCTACAATGAGCAGTTCTTC. Amino acids: CASSPPVVGPLYNEQFF.

This clonotype was counted ten times or more. The J gene is TRBJ2-1, the V gene TRBV3-1; D gene ambiguous. Germline CDR1 reads LGHDT; CDR2 reads YNNKEL (reference sequence). V was trimmed by 4 bases and J by 6 bases, leaving 7 bases between them. This CDR3 has 12 residues. The CDR3 DNA follows: TGTGCCAGCAGCCTTCGAGTCAATGAGCAGTTCTTC. Encoded protein: CASSLRVNEQFF.

This clonotype was seen more than once but under ten times. CDR3 amino acids: CAISENPTGVDEQYF. CDR3 nucleotides: TGTGCCATCAGTGAAAATCCAACAGGGGTAGACGAGCAGTACTTC. The V and J genes are TRBV10-3 and TRBJ2-7; 7 bases are shared with TRBD1. In germline, CDR1 is ENHRY, CDR2 SYGVKD. V lost 3 bases, J lost 5 bases, and 10 bases stayed unmatched. The CDR3 extends over 15 amino acids.

CDR3 amino acids: CASRNGLGYTF. The CDR3 DNA reads as TGTGCCAGTAGAAACGGCCTCGGCTACACCTTC. The chain joins TRBV19 to TRBJ1-2; D gene ambiguous. Trimming removed 6 bases from V and 8 bases from J, with 10 bases in between. CDR1 is LNHDA and CDR2 is SQIVND in the germline V gene (reference sequence). The CDR3 is made up of 11 amino acids.

This chain joins TRBV28 and TRBJ1-3; D remains unclear. CDR1 and CDR2 from the germline V gene are MDHEN and SYDVKM. Between the trimmed V and J ends, which lost 1 base and 0 bases, there was a span of 16 bases. The CDR3 loop spans 18 amino acids. The CDR3 reads CASSLYDFARPSGNTIYF. The CDR3 bases are TGTGCCAGCAGTTTATATGATTTTGCCAGGCCCTCTGGAAACACCATATATTTT.

Only a few counts were recorded for this clonotype. CDR3 sequence: CASSLPGGTGELFF. In nucleotides, the CDR3 is TGCGCCAGCAGCTTACCTGGTGGCACCGGGGAGCTGTTTTTT. The chain carries TRBV5-1 and TRBJ2-2; D gene ambiguous. CDR1 and CDR2 from the germline V gene are SGHRS and YFSETQ. The CDR3 length is 14 residues. Deletions cut 2 bases from V and 4 bases from J, with 9 bases between.

This rearrangement joins TRBV5-1 to TRBJ2-1; 8 bases are shared with TRBD1. From germline, CDR1 is SGHRS and CDR2 YFSETQ. The CDR3 has 13 residues. Trimming took 5 bases from V and 8 from J; bases not matched to a gene: 6. CDR3 nucleotide sequence: TGCGCCAGCAGTCCTGGACAGGGCGATGAGCAGTTCTTC. It encodes CASSPGQGDEQFF.

Only a few counts were recorded for this clonotype. The V gene is TRBV20-1, the J gene TRBJ2-7, with a tentative D call TRBD2 (5 bases). Trimming cost V 4 bases and J 2 bases, with 12 bases left between them. The CDR3 spans 13 residues. Germline CDR1 and CDR2: DFQATT and SNEGSKA (reference sequence). The CDR3 loop reads CSATRESPYEQYF. The CDR3 nucleotides read TGCAGTGCTACGAGGGAGAGCCCCTACGAGCAGTACTTC.

The chain joins TRBV6-1 to TRBJ2-7; D not resolved. The CDR3 extends over 15 amino acids. Trimming stripped 7 bases from V and 5 bases from J, with 21 bases between. In germline, CDR1 is MNHNS, CDR2 SASEGT. Here the CDR3 reads CASKPNQVVWDEQYF. The CDR3 region has the DNA TGTGCCAGCAAGCCAAACCAAGTGGTGTGGGACGAGCAGTACTTC.

About this clonotype: The junction differs from germline at one of its ends, possibly a read error. The chain links TRBV27 to TRBJ2-7; 8 bases map to TRBD2. The CDR3 totals 15 residues. Germline V lookup: CDR1 MNHEY, CDR2 SMNVEV (reference sequence). The CDR3 spells CASSLSGTRPYGQYF. The CDR3 DNA reads as TGTGCCAGCAGTTTATCGGGGACTAGGCCCTACGGGCAGTACTTC.

This clonotype was observed a handful of times. The chain uses TRBV28 and TRBJ2-7; D not certain. The V end lost 6 bases, the J end lost 6 bases, and 18 bases lay between the germline ends. Germline values: CDR1 MDHEN, CDR2 SYDVKM. The CDR3 spans 14 residues. CDR3 amino acids: CASRTGDWVTEQYF. The CDR3 nucleotides read TGTGCCAGCAGAACCGGAGACTGGGTCACCGAGCAGTACTTC.

CDR3 coding DNA: TGTGCCAGCAGTCGGACTCGCCCGACAGATACGCAGTATTTT. Translated: CASSRTRPTDTQYF. The gene calls are TRBV6-1 and TRBJ2-3, with D maybe TRBD2 (5 bases). The CDR3 loop spans 14 amino acids. V dropped 5 bases and J dropped 3 bases, with 12 bases sitting between them. Per germline, CDR1 MNHNS and CDR2 SASEGT.

This clonotype was seen more than once but under ten times. The chain recombines TRBV20-1 with TRBJ2-7; TRBD2 agrees at 9 bases. The trim removed 4 bases at V and 4 bases at J, leaving 11 bases unmatched. CDR3 length: 15 residues. CDR1 is DFQATT and CDR2 is SNEGSKA in the germline V gene (reference sequence). CDR3 region: CSAIGREGLGYEQYF. CDR3 in DNA: TGCAGTGCTATAGGGCGGGAGGGCCTCGGTTACGAGCAGTACTTC.

This clonotype was detected a few times. This rearrangement joins TRBV7-9 to TRBJ2-5, with no clear D. CDR3 length: 15 residues. V lost 1 base and J 5 bases, leaving 14 bases between the germline ends. Germline V gives CDR1 SEHNR, CDR2 FQNEAQ (reference sequence). In DNA form, the CDR3 reads TGTGCCAGCAGCTTAGGTCTTAGCAGGAGCGAGACCCAGTACTTC. This gives the protein CASSLGLSRSETQYF.

The CDR3 bases are TGTGCCAGCAGTTACTCTACTCTAGTGCCTAGCGGGAGGGGACGAGAGCAGTTCTTC. This sequence encodes CASSYSTLVPSGRGREQFF. The rearrangement links TRBV6-5 to TRBJ2-1; TRBD2 matches at 12 bases. Germline values: CDR1 MNHEY, CDR2 SVGAGI. Trimming took 0 bases from V and 10 from J; bases not matched to a gene: 16. The CDR3 is 19 amino acids.

This clonotype showed up many times. The chain has TRBV20-1 and TRBJ2-5; no clear D gene. V shed 0 bases and J shed 1 base, with 6 bases lying between them. Germline V gene data show CDR1 as DFQATT and CDR2 as SNEGSKA (reference sequence). The CDR3 contains 13 residues. The CDR3 DNA reads TGCAGTGCTAGAGATCCTAGCCAAGAGACCCAGTACTTC. As protein: CSARDPSQETQYF.

The sample holds a few counts of this clonotype. V gene TRBV3-1 combines with J gene TRBJ2-7, with TRBD2 matching 9 bases. Germline assignment: CDR1 LGHDT and CDR2 YNNKEL (reference sequence). V shed 0 bases, J shed 4 bases, and the junction held 4 bases outside the gene matches. The CDR3 has 15 amino acids. The CDR3 is CASSQDSGRSYEQYF. The CDR3 DNA reads TGTGCCAGCAGCCAAGATAGCGGGAGAAGTTACGAGCAGTACTTC.

This clonotype was picked up many times. The gene calls are TRBV24-1 and TRBJ2-1, with 8 bases lining up with TRBD2. The ends lost 3 bases at V and 4 bases at J; junction bases unmatched: 10. Germline V gives CDR1 KGHDR, CDR2 SFDVKD. The CDR3 is 17 amino acids. CDR3 sequence: CATSDPQRESAYNEQFF. The DNA for the CDR3 is TGTGCCACCAGTGATCCCCAGCGGGAGAGCGCTTACAATGAGCAGTTCTTC.

In the case of this clonotype: This sequence may be a read error, since a much larger clone differs from it by one base. V gene TRBV5-1 combines with J gene TRBJ1-1; 8 bases are a match to TRBD1. This CDR3 comprises 15 residues. The germline V gene has CDR1 SGHRS and CDR2 YFSETQ. The CDR3 sequence is CASSFDRGRNTDAFF. For the CDR3, the DNA is TGCGCCAGCAGCTTTGACAGGGGTCGGAACACTGATGCTTTCTTT.

This chain connects TRBV2 to TRBJ2-3, with 7 bases identical to TRBD1. Trimming took 7 bases from V and 4 from J; bases not matched to a gene: 2. CDR1 is SNHLY and CDR2 is FYNNEI in the germline V gene. This CDR3 region has 12 residues. The CDR3 sequence: CASTTGADTQYF. The CDR3 nucleotides read TGTGCCAGCACCACAGGGGCAGATACGCAGTATTTT.

This clonotype was seen at least ten times. The chain has TRBV20-1 and TRBJ1-2; 9 bases map to TRBD1. The CDR3 covers 13 residues. Germline CDR1 reads DFQATT; CDR2 reads SNEGSKA (reference sequence). After removal of 6 bases from V and 3 bases from J, the junction contained 5 bases not matched to a gene. Here the CDR3 reads CSATDRGDYGYTF. The CDR3 region has the DNA TGCAGTGCCACGGACAGGGGAGACTATGGCTACACCTTC.